One sample yielded the 20 T cell receptor beta chains listed below, sequenced in a study of blood T cell repertoires in COVID-19. TCRdb's table, derived via immunoSEQ multiplex PCR, lists solely in-frame clones and lacks some. The sample holds 200,000 to 250,000 clones, 84% seen once. Sequencing input: peripheral blood. Receptors originate from a woman of 80 years or more with active or convalescent COVID-19.

The V call is TRBV6-2 or TRBV6-3, the J call TRBJ1-2, with D possibly being TRBD1 (6 bases). Trimming removed 6 bases from V and 4 bases from J, with 9 bases in between. Germline assignment: CDR1 MNHEY and CDR2 SVGEGT. The CDR3 contains 12 residues. CDR3 protein: CASSRDIYGYTF. The DNA of the CDR3 is TGTGCCAGCAGCCGGGACATCTATGGCTACACCTTC.

V usage is TRBV7-9 and J usage is TRBJ2-7, with 7 bases identical to TRBD2. The CDR3 runs 15 residues. In germline, CDR1 is SEHNR, CDR2 FQNEAQ (reference sequence). V lost 5 bases to trimming and J lost 6 bases; unmatched junction nucleotides: 13. This CDR3 reads CASSPILGRGVEQYF. DNA of the CDR3: TGTGCCAGCAGCCCTATACTGGGACGGGGGGTCGAGCAGTACTTC.

The chain recombines TRBV5-4 with TRBJ1-2; D is possibly TRBD1 (6 bases). The CDR3 covers 13 residues. Germline CDR1 reads SGHNT; CDR2 reads YYREEE (reference sequence). Trimming left V 4 bases short and J 3 bases short, with 10 bases between. The CDR3 DNA is TGTGCCAGCAGCCCCAGGGGATACTATGGCTACACCTTC. Protein product: CASSPRGYYGYTF.

The CDR3: CASSVWRGAREKLFF. DNA for the CDR3: TGTGCCAGCAGCGTATGGCGGGGGGCAAGAGAAAAACTGTTTTTT. The chain has TRBV9 and TRBJ1-4; the D gene is possibly TRBD1 (6 bases). CDR1 and CDR2 (germline): SGDLS, YYNGEE. This CDR3 comprises 15 residues. V was trimmed by 1 base and J by 8 bases, leaving 15 bases between them.

The chain employs TRBV10-2 and TRBJ1-2; 9 bases are a match to TRBD1. The germline CDR1 and CDR2 sequences are WSHSY and SAAADI. Germline trimming cut 3 bases from V and 1 base from J; bases unmatched to any gene: 6. The CDR3 consists of 16 residues. The CDR3 is CASSEPGQGFNYGYTF. The CDR3 DNA is TGCGCCAGCAGTGAACCGGGACAGGGCTTTAACTATGGCTACACCTTC.

The genes are TRBV28 and TRBJ2-7, with 10 bases identical to TRBD2. The V gene end was trimmed by 5 bases and the J gene end by 2 bases; junction bases not matched to a gene: 9. Germline V lookup: CDR1 MDHEN, CDR2 SYDVKM. The CDR3 has 16 amino acids. CDR3 DNA: TGTGCCAGCAGTCCACGTCTAGCGGGGGCCGCCTACGAGCAGTACTTC. Amino acids: CASSPRLAGAAYEQYF. The full variable domain, rest sourced from reference TRBV28 and TRBJ2-7, is DVKVTQSSRYLVKRTGEKVFLECVQDMDHENMFWYRQDPGLGLRLIYFSYDVKMKEKGDIPEGYSVSREKKERFSLILESASTNQTSMYLCASSPRLAGAAYEQYFGPGTRLTVT.

The V and J genes are TRBV5-1 and TRBJ1-4; D might be TRBD1 (6 bases). V dropped 1 base and J dropped 5 bases, with 9 bases sitting between them. The CDR3 spans 14 residues. Germline V gives CDR1 SGHRS, CDR2 YFSETQ. CDR3 loop: CASSLQTGNEKLFF. In DNA, the CDR3 is TGCGCCAGCAGCTTGCAAACAGGGAATGAAAAACTGTTTTTT. The full variable domain, in which reference TRBV5-1 and TRBJ1-4 provide the parts outside the CDR3, is KAGVTQTPRYLIKTRGQQVTLSCSPISGHRSVSWYQQTPGQGLQFLFEYFSETQRNKGNFPGRFSGRQFSNSRSEMNVSTLELGDSALYLCASSLQTGNEKLFFGSGTQLSVL.

This clone was seen only once. J is TRBJ2-1 and V is TRBV27, with 14 bases that match TRBD2. This CDR3 is built from 17 residues. The junction had 9 bases not matched to a gene; V was cut back by 6 bases and J by 5 bases. Per germline, CDR1 MNHEY and CDR2 SMNVEV (reference sequence). CDR3 sequence (DNA): TGTGCCAGCAGGATATTGGGACTAGCGGGGGAGAACAATGAGCAGTTCTTC. It yields the protein CASRILGLAGENNEQFF.

The chain links TRBV6-5 to TRBJ2-1; tentatively, D is TRBD1 (6 bases). There are 14 residues in the CDR3. Trimming removed 5 bases at V and 4 bases at J, with 12 bases between. Germline loops: CDR1 MNHEY, CDR2 SVGAGI. CDR3 sequence (DNA): TGTGCCAGCAGTCCCCTGGACAGTTACAATGAGCAGTTCTTC. Translated, it gives CASSPLDSYNEQFF.

This clone turned up a few times. The genes are TRBV10-3 and TRBJ2-7; D possibly corresponds to TRBD2 (5 bases). Between the trimmed V and J ends, which lost 7 bases and 2 bases, there was a span of 12 bases. Germline V lookup: CDR1 ENHRY, CDR2 SYGVKD. The length of the CDR3 is 13 residues. CDR3 DNA sequence: TGTGCCATCAATGGCGGGCCCACCTACGAGCAGTACTTC. Protein: CAINGGPTYEQYF.

This chain joins TRBV28 and TRBJ1-2; possible D gene TRBD1, 5 bases. V gave up 1 base and J gave up 5 bases, with 11 bases separating them. Looked up from germline, CDR1 is MDHEN and CDR2 is SYDVKM. The CDR3 spans 14 residues. The CDR3 DNA reads as TGTGCCAGCAGTTTATCGCAGGGTCGATATGGCTACACCTTC. This codes for CASSLSQGRYGYTF.

The CDR3 bases are TGTGCCAGCAGCTCCTTAGGACTAGCGGACGACAATGAGCAGTTCTTC. This gives the protein CASSSLGLADDNEQFF. This chain links TRBV7-9 with TRBJ2-1; 10 bases match TRBD2. CDR3 size: 16 residues. CDR1 SEHNR and CDR2 FQNEAQ come from the germline V gene (reference sequence). V was pared by 4 bases and J by 5 bases, with 8 bases of the junction left unmatched.

The V call is TRBV4-1, the J call TRBJ2-5; 8 positions agree with TRBD2. Per the germline V gene, CDR1 is MGHRA and CDR2 is YSYEKL. With 1 base clipped from V and 2 bases from J, the junction kept 12 bases outside the gene matches. The CDR3 is made up of 18 amino acids. The CDR3 DNA sequence: TGCGCCAGCAGCCAAGGTTGGAGTAGCGGGACGGTACAAGAGACCCAGTACTTC. It codes for CASSQGWSSGTVQETQYF.

V and J are TRBV19 and TRBJ2-1; tentative D call: TRBD2 (5 bases). The CDR3 has 21 amino acids. V lost 6 bases and J 0 bases, leaving 30 bases between the germline ends. Germline V gene data show CDR1 as LNHDA and CDR2 as SQIVND (reference sequence). The CDR3 region is CASRGFFVTSAESASYNEQFF. In nucleotides, the CDR3 is TGTGCCAGTAGGGGCTTCTTTGTCACCTCAGCGGAGTCCGCCTCCTACAATGAGCAGTTCTTC. Complete variable domain (other parts from reference TRBV19 and TRBJ2-1): DGGITQSPKYLFRKEGQNVTLSCEQNLNHDAMYWYRQDPGQGLRLIYYSQIVNDFQKGDIAEGYSVSREKKESFPLTVTSAQKNPTAFYLCASRGFFVTSAESASYNEQFFGPGTRLTVL.

This chain links TRBV7-9 with TRBJ1-1; perhaps TRBD1 as D (6 bases). Germline loops: CDR1 SEHNR, CDR2 FQNEAQ (reference sequence). Trimming shortened V by 6 bases and J by 11 bases, and 37 bases separated the two germline ends. CDR3 length: 19 residues. CDR3 DNA sequence: TGTGCCAGCAGTTTAATATCAGGAAGTAGTCAGGGGCGAGGGGCGCAGGCTTTCTTT. Translation: CASSLISGSSQGRGAQAFF.

The chain combines TRBV7-9 with TRBJ2-1; 9 nucleotides line up with TRBD2. V lost 7 bases to trimming and J lost 6 bases; unmatched junction nucleotides: 7. Germline V gives CDR1 SEHNR, CDR2 FQNEAQ (reference sequence). The CDR3 covers 14 residues. The CDR3 is CASMALAGTNEQFF. In DNA, the CDR3 is TGTGCCAGCATGGCGCTAGCGGGAACCAATGAGCAGTTCTTC.

CDR3 amino acids: CASSDRQGAKGYTF. The CDR3 bases are TGTGCCAGCAGCGACAGACAGGGGGCGAAGGGCTACACCTTC. This sequence joins TRBV5-5 and TRBJ1-2; 10 bases line up with TRBD1. Per the germline V gene, CDR1 is SGHKS and CDR2 is YYEKEE (reference sequence). V lost 4 bases and J lost 8; bases outside the gene matches: 8. The CDR3 is made up of 14 amino acids.

This clone has only one observation. V gene TRBV9 combines with J gene TRBJ2-7; 9 bases match TRBD2. Germline-derived CDR1 and CDR2 are SGDLS and YYNGEE. This CDR3 is 15 amino acids long. Trimming removed 0 bases from V and 3 bases from J; junction bases left unmatched: 4. The CDR3, as DNA: TGTGCCAGCAGCGTAGTAGCGGGGGCCGACTACGAGCAGTACTTC. Protein product: CASSVVAGADYEQYF. Drawing the rest from reference TRBV9 and TRBJ2-7, the complete variable domain is DSGVTQTPKHLITATGQRVTLRCSPRSGDLSVYWYQQSLDQGLQFLIQYYNGEERAKGNILERFSAQQFPDLHSELNLSSLELGDSALYFCASSVVAGADYEQYFGPGTRLTVT.

The chain recombines TRBV6-2 or TRBV6-3 with TRBJ2-1; 11 nucleotides match TRBD2. Looked up from germline, CDR1 is MNHEY and CDR2 is SVGEGT. The CDR3 is 17 amino acids. The trim removed 6 bases at V and 6 bases at J, leaving 13 bases unmatched. The CDR3 DNA follows: TGTGCCAGCAGCTCATGGGGTAGCGGGGGGGCCCGCAATGAGCAGTTCTTC. Translation: CASSSWGSGGARNEQFF.

The V and J genes are TRBV5-1 and TRBJ2-1, with a possible D match to TRBD2 (5 bases). V was clipped by 0 bases and J by 7 bases, with 8 bases between them. Germline CDR1 and CDR2: SGHRS and YFSETQ. CDR3 length: 13 amino acids. CDR3 sequence (DNA): TGCGCCAGCAGCTTGGTTAGCGAGAATGAGCAGTTCTTC. It is translated as CASSLVSENEQFF.